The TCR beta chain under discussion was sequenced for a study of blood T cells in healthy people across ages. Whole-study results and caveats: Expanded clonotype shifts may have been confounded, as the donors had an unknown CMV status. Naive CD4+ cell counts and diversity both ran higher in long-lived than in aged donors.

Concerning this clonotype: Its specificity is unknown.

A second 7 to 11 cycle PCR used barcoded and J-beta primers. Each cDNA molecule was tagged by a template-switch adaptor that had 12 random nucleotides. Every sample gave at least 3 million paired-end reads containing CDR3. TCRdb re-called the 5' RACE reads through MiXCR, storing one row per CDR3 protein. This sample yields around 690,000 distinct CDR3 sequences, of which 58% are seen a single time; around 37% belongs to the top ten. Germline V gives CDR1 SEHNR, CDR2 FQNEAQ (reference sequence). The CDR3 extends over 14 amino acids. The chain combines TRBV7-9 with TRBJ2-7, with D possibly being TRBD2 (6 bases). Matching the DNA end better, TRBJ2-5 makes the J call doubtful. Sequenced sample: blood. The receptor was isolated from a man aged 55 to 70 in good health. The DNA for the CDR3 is TGTGCCAGCAGCATATTGGAGGGCAAAGAGACCCAGTACTTC. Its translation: CASSILEGKETQYF.